This T cell receptor (beta chain) emerged from a study of blood T cell repertoires in COVID-19. After removal of 4 bases from V and 0 bases from J, the junction contained 4 bases not matched to a gene. From germline, CDR1 is SGHNT and CDR2 YYREEE (reference sequence). This CDR3 comprises 16 residues. Sequencing was performed with immunoSEQ multiplex PCR; in TCRdb, only in-frame clones are kept and a portion is missing. The data contain over 150,000 clones, 85% to 90% of them singletons. The origin of this receptor is a man in his forties or fifties with active or convalescent COVID-19. Sequencing was done on a sample of peripheral blood. The chain recombines TRBV5-4 with TRBJ1-4, with TRBD1 matching over 9 bases. In nucleotides, the CDR3 is TGTGCCAGCAGCAAAGGACAGGGGCCAACTAATGAAAAACTGTTTTTT. Amino acids: CASSKGQGPTNEKLFF.